These 30 T cell receptor beta chains originate from one sample sequenced in a study of blood T cell repertoires in COVID-19. Assay used: immunoSEQ multiplex PCR; TCRdb lists only in-frame clones, some missing. The table shows 130,000 to 150,000 clones, with 84% occurring only once. The sample comprised PBMCs or T cells enriched from blood (not recorded which). The source is a woman aged 45-65 years who had been exposed to COVID-19.

The chain is built from TRBV5-6 and TRBJ1-5; D is possibly TRBD1 (6 bases). The CDR3 covers 15 residues. Germline V lookup: CDR1 SGHDT, CDR2 YYEEEE. Trimming cost V 0 bases and J 4 bases, with 11 bases left between them. The chain's CDR3 is CASSLAGQKNQPQHF. Here the CDR3 DNA reads TGTGCCAGCAGCTTGGCCGGACAGAAAAATCAGCCCCAGCATTTT.

The V call is TRBV6-1, the J call TRBJ2-3, with TRBD1 as a possible D gene (5 bases). From germline, CDR1 is MNHNS and CDR2 SASEGT. V was shortened by 2 bases and J by 4 bases, with 7 bases between the two germline ends. The CDR3 totals 13 residues. In DNA, the CDR3 is TGTGCCAGCAGTGAAAGCAGGGCAGATACGCAGTATTTT. Residues: CASSESRADTQYF.

This clone was counted a single time. V usage is TRBV18 and J usage is TRBJ1-1; D gene ambiguous. V was shortened by 3 bases and J by 5 bases, with 10 bases between the two germline ends. The CDR3 sequence is 13 residues long. Germline V lookup: CDR1 KGHSH, CDR2 LQKENI. The CDR3 bases are TGTGCCAGCTCACCCGTGGGAGGGACTGAAGCTTTCTTT. Translated: CASSPVGGTEAFF.

The chain uses TRBV18 and TRBJ1-6, with 8 bases matching TRBD1. Unmatched junction bases numbered 10, after V lost 6 bases and J lost 9 bases. CDR1 is KGHSH and CDR2 is LQKENI in the germline V gene. The CDR3 contains 15 residues. In DNA form, the CDR3 reads TGTGCCAGCTCGCCGACAGGGGCAAGTAGTTCACCCCTCCACTTT. As protein: CASSPTGASSSPLHF. Looking up the rest from reference TRBV18 and TRBJ1-6 gives the full variable domain: NAGVMQNPRHLVRRRGQEARLRCSPMKGHSHVYWYRQLPEEGLKFMVYLQKENIIDESGMPKERFSAEFPKEGPSILRIQQVVRGDSAAYFCASSPTGASSSPLHFGNGTRLTVT.

The chain combines TRBV5-1 with TRBJ2-7; 8 bases line up with TRBD1. The V segment lost 5 bases and the J segment 2 bases; nucleotides outside the gene matches: 9. CDR1 and CDR2 from the germline V gene are SGHRS and YFSETQ. The CDR3 covers 15 residues. The CDR3 nucleotides read TGCGCCAGCAGAACGGGACAGGCGATTACCTACGAGCAGTACTTC. Protein: CASRTGQAITYEQYF.

The chain has TRBV27 and TRBJ2-2, with D unclear. From germline, CDR1 is MNHEY and CDR2 SMNVEV (reference sequence). V dropped 6 bases and J dropped 8 bases, with 10 bases sitting between them. This CDR3 is 12 amino acids long. CDR3: CASSSITGELFF. CDR3 nucleotide sequence: TGTGCCAGCAGCTCCATAACAGGGGAGCTGTTTTTT.

The chain carries TRBV19 and TRBJ2-7; weak D call: TRBD1 (6 bases). Trimming left V 3 bases short and J 6 bases short, with 15 bases between. CDR1 and CDR2 from the germline V gene are LNHDA and SQIVND (reference sequence). The CDR3 has 14 residues. This chain's CDR3 is CASSISGVTGEQYF. The CDR3 region has the DNA TGTGCCAGTAGTATCTCAGGGGTGACGGGCGAGCAGTACTTC.

The chain has TRBV30 and TRBJ1-2; D is perhaps TRBD1 (5 bases). The CDR3 length is 14 residues. Germline CDR1 is GTSNPN and CDR2 is SVGIG (reference sequence). Trimming shortened V by 0 bases and J by 4 bases, and 12 bases separated the two germline ends. The CDR3 nucleotides read TGTGCCTGGAGTGTACAGGCGGGAGGCTATGGCTACACCTTC. It specifies CAWSVQAGGYGYTF.

The chain couples TRBV4-3 to TRBJ1-6; 10 nucleotides agree with TRBD1. The CDR3 is 16 residues long. Germline V gene data show CDR1 as LGHNA and CDR2 as YSLEER. Trimming took 0 bases from V and 9 from J; bases not matched to a gene: 5. CDR3 protein: CASSQEDRGRGSPLHF. The DNA for the CDR3 is TGCGCCAGCAGCCAAGAAGACAGGGGGCGCGGTTCACCCCTCCACTTT.

The chain uses TRBV2 and TRBJ2-1, with 12 bases matching TRBD2. Per the germline V gene, CDR1 is SNHLY and CDR2 is FYNNEI. The length of the CDR3 is 16 residues. V lost 6 bases to trimming and J lost 3 bases; unmatched junction nucleotides: 6. CDR3 DNA sequence: TGTGCCAGCAGGGACTTGACTAGCGGGAGCTACAATGAGCAGTTCTTC. This translates into CASRDLTSGSYNEQFF.

This clone was counted between two and nine times. The V and J genes are TRBV7-9 and TRBJ1-2; D might be TRBD1 (5 bases). The V end lost 5 bases, the J end lost 6 bases, and 16 bases lay between the germline ends. The CDR3 extends over 14 amino acids. Germline lookup yields CDR1 SEHNR and CDR2 FQNEAQ (reference sequence). CDR3 loop: CASSPPGVTNGYTF. For the CDR3, the DNA is TGTGCCAGCAGCCCCCCGGGGGTAACGAATGGCTACACCTTC.

This chain uses TRBV5-1 with TRBJ2-2, with 8 bases that match TRBD1. Germline values: CDR1 SGHRS, CDR2 YFSETQ. The length of the CDR3 is 15 residues. The ends lost 4 bases at V and 3 bases at J; junction bases unmatched: 5. The CDR3 reads CASSPQGADTGELFF. The CDR3 DNA follows: TGCGCCAGCAGCCCTCAGGGGGCTGACACCGGGGAGCTGTTTTTT.

The chain links TRBV5-1 to TRBJ2-2; 11 bases match TRBD2. V shed 5 bases, J shed 3 bases, and the junction held 3 bases outside the gene matches. Per the germline V gene, CDR1 is SGHRS and CDR2 is YFSETQ. The CDR3 loop spans 15 amino acids. In nucleotides, the CDR3 is TGCGCCAGCAGTTCGACTAGCGGGGACACCGGGGAGCTGTTTTTT. As protein: CASSSTSGDTGELFF.

V and J are TRBV9 and TRBJ2-7, with D possibly matching TRBD1 (6 bases). With 2 bases removed from V and 3 bases from J, the gap between germline ends came to 12 bases. This CDR3 has 14 residues. Germline V gene data show CDR1 as SGDLS and CDR2 as YYNGEE. CDR3 nucleotide sequence: TGTGCCAGCAGCGTTGCAGGGGTCGGCTACGAGCAGTACTTC. Protein: CASSVAGVGYEQYF. The full variable domain, in which reference TRBV9 and TRBJ2-7 provide the parts outside the CDR3, is DSGVTQTPKHLITATGQRVTLRCSPRSGDLSVYWYQQSLDQGLQFLIQYYNGEERAKGNILERFSAQQFPDLHSELNLSSLELGDSALYFCASSVAGVGYEQYFGPGTRLTVT.

The chain recombines TRBV2 with TRBJ1-6; D remains unclear. The germline V gene encodes CDR1 SNHLY and CDR2 FYNNEI. The CDR3 is made up of 13 amino acids. Trimming pared 3 bases from V and 10 bases from J, leaving 10 bases between. CDR3 amino acids: CASSDDRRSPLHF. The DNA of the CDR3 is TGTGCCAGCAGTGATGACCGGAGGTCACCCCTCCACTTT.

The V gene is TRBV5-1, the J gene TRBJ2-1; perhaps TRBD2 as D (6 bases). Trimming removed 0 bases from V and 9 bases from J, with 10 bases in between. The CDR3 loop spans 13 amino acids. CDR1 is SGHRS, CDR2 YFSETQ, per germline. The CDR3 region has the DNA TGCGCCAGCAGCTTGGCGCCGGAGGGTGAGCAGTTCTTC. Translated: CASSLAPEGEQFF.

The chain uses TRBV2 and TRBJ1-5; 8 bases map to TRBD1. In germline, CDR1 is SNHLY, CDR2 FYNNEI. The CDR3 sequence is 14 residues long. The J segment lost 6 bases and the V segment lost 4 bases, leaving 5 bases of the junction unmatched. This CDR3 reads CASSGTGNAQPQHF. CDR3 DNA sequence: TGTGCCAGCAGTGGGACAGGGAATGCTCAGCCCCAGCATTTT.

The chain uses TRBV19 and TRBJ2-5, with TRBD2 as a possible D gene (5 bases). The CDR3 has 13 amino acids. Germline V gives CDR1 LNHDA, CDR2 SQIVND (reference sequence). V was shortened by 3 bases and J by 4 bases, with 9 bases between the two germline ends. The CDR3: CASSINSGETQYF. In DNA, the CDR3 is TGTGCCAGTAGTATCAACAGCGGAGAGACCCAGTACTTC.

This chain joins TRBV19 and TRBJ2-3; TRBD2 matches at 14 bases. The germline gives CDR1 LNHDA, CDR2 SQIVND (reference sequence). This CDR3 is 18 amino acids long. The junction had 7 bases not matched to a gene; V was cut back by 5 bases and J by 0 bases. The CDR3 loop is CASSPRLAGGRSTDTQYF. DNA for the CDR3: TGTGCCAGTAGTCCTCGACTAGCGGGGGGGCGGAGCACAGATACGCAGTATTTT.

V gene TRBV19 combines with J gene TRBJ1-2; tentative D call: TRBD1 (5 bases). Per germline, CDR1 LNHDA and CDR2 SQIVND (reference sequence). CDR3 length: 15 residues. V was cut by 1 base and J by 5 bases, with 14 bases left in between. The CDR3 region is CASSIAGAERYGYTF. The CDR3 DNA reads as TGTGCCAGTAGTATAGCTGGGGCAGAGAGGTATGGCTACACCTTC.

V gene TRBV6-5 combines with J gene TRBJ1-6; no clear D gene. The germline V and J ends were trimmed by 6 bases and 9 bases, with 9 bases remaining between them. The germline V gene encodes CDR1 MNHEY and CDR2 SVGAGI. The CDR3 is 12 residues long. The CDR3 nucleotides read TGTGCCAGCAGGGGTGGGAGTTCACCCCTCCACTTT. Protein sequence: CASRGGSSPLHF.

The chain links TRBV28 to TRBJ1-1; D call uncertain. Trimming left V 1 base short and J 5 bases short, with 14 bases between. Germline lookup yields CDR1 MDHEN and CDR2 SYDVKM. The CDR3 runs to 15 residues. The CDR3 region is CASSLYVGRRTEAFF. CDR3 DNA: TGTGCCAGCAGTTTATACGTTGGTCGGCGGACTGAAGCTTTCTTT.

The chain recombines TRBV9 with TRBJ1-3; 9 bases align to TRBD1. J was trimmed by 9 bases and V by 3 bases; bases with no gene match: 10. This CDR3 is built from 15 residues. Germline V gives CDR1 SGDLS, CDR2 YYNGEE. CDR3 amino acids: CASSGSGTGNPTIYF. The CDR3 DNA reads as TGTGCCAGCAGCGGCTCCGGGACAGGGAATCCCACCATATATTTT.

V gene TRBV6-4 combines with J gene TRBJ2-1; 8 bases line up with TRBD2. The CDR3 sequence is 17 residues long. Trimming removed 5 bases from V and 0 bases from J; junction bases left unmatched: 9. CDR1 is MRHNA, CDR2 SNTAGT, per germline. For the CDR3, the DNA is TGTGCCAGCAGTTGGAGTTTTCGGGGGGGCTCCTACAATGAGCAGTTCTTC. It is translated as CASSWSFRGGSYNEQFF.

A single count supports this clone. CDR3 loop: CASSRGTGIRSPLHF. CDR3 DNA sequence: TGTGCCAGCAGTAGGGGAACAGGGATCCGGTCACCCCTCCACTTT. The chain employs TRBV6-5 and TRBJ1-6; a possible D gene is TRBD1 (6 bases). The germline CDR1 and CDR2 sequences are MNHEY and SVGAGI. Between the trimmed V and J ends, which lost 5 bases and 10 bases, there was a span of 18 bases. The CDR3 loop spans 15 amino acids.

The J gene is TRBJ2-2, the V gene TRBV7-2, with 8 nucleotides matching TRBD2. The CDR3 sequence is 16 residues long. The J segment lost 0 bases and the V segment lost 5 bases, leaving 5 bases of the junction unmatched. Germline-derived CDR1 and CDR2 are SGHTA and FQGNSA. The CDR3 is CASSIAGGPNTGELFF. CDR3 nucleotide sequence: TGTGCCAGCAGCATTGCGGGGGGCCCGAACACCGGGGAGCTGTTTTTT.

V usage is TRBV7-2 and J usage is TRBJ1-5; D gene unclear. The CDR3 contains 13 residues. Per germline, CDR1 SGHTA and CDR2 FQGNSA. With 5 bases removed from V and 2 bases from J, the gap between germline ends came to 7 bases. CDR3 loop: CASSLVGNQPQHF. The CDR3 DNA sequence: TGTGCCAGCAGCCTTGTTGGCAATCAGCCCCAGCATTTT.

The chain combines TRBV19 with TRBJ1-2; weak D call: TRBD1 (6 bases). The CDR3 sequence is 16 residues long. Deletions cut 5 bases from V and 6 bases from J, with 22 bases between. Germline values: CDR1 LNHDA, CDR2 SQIVND (reference sequence). CDR3 in DNA: TGTGCCAGTAGTCCCTCCAGAGGGGGAGTCAGGGATGGCTACACCTTC. Translation gives CASSPSRGGVRDGYTF.

This chain links TRBV19 with TRBJ2-7, with a possible D match to TRBD1 (5 bases). The CDR3 covers 13 residues. V was trimmed by 4 bases and J by 1 base, leaving 8 bases between them. The V gene's germline CDR1 is LNHDA and CDR2 SQIVND (reference sequence). CDR3 nucleotides: TGTGCCAGTAGTAAAGACAGATCCTACGAGCAGTACTTC. This codes for CASSKDRSYEQYF.

The V and J genes are TRBV7-2 and TRBJ1-2; D may be TRBD1 (5 bases). This CDR3 comprises 16 residues. V was pared by 7 bases and J by 0 bases, with 18 bases between. The germline V gene has CDR1 SGHTA and CDR2 FQGNSA. The CDR3 DNA reads TGTGCCAGCACCCAGGGCGGCGCATCACCTAACTATGGCTACACCTTC. This translates into CASTQGGASPNYGYTF.